The rows below give T cell receptor beta chains drawn from one sample of a study of blood T cell repertoires in COVID-19. Libraries were prepared by immunoSEQ multiplex PCR; TCRdb keeps only in-frame clonotypes and omits some of them. The repertoire has roughly 14,000 clones, 73% of them found once; the top ten carry 20% to 25%. Sequencing was carried out using peripheral blood. The source is a boy between 2 and 10 years old with active or convalescent COVID-19. Each CDR3 is given with its conserved first and last residue. Each record gives: V gene, clone size, D gene, CDR3 protein. A D gene is named only where the DNA matches it firmly. For some rows the clone size is stated as once, few or many, or as a class when expanded; others skip it.

v_gene: TRBV6-6; abundance: once; d_gene: NA; CDR3aa: CASSYSQVSGNTIYF
v_gene: TRBV5-1; abundance: NA; d_gene: NA; CDR3aa: CASSQTGQAGNTIYF
v_gene: TRBV4-2; abundance: few; d_gene: NA; CDR3aa: CASSQDWEANQPQHF
v_gene: TRBV5-6; abundance: NA; d_gene: TRBD2; CDR3aa: CASSLELGGSSGANVLTF
v_gene: TRBV7-2; abundance: few; d_gene: NA; CDR3aa: CASSPTGKGGLTGELFF
v_gene: TRBV23-1; abundance: NA; d_gene: NA; CDR3aa: CASSQSGDSFVSYEQYF
v_gene: TRBV19; abundance: NA; d_gene: TRBD2; CDR3aa: CASGLAGGETQYF
v_gene: TRBV28; abundance: NA; d_gene: TRBD1; CDR3aa: CASSLIDRVSGNTIYF
v_gene: TRBV10-3; abundance: NA; d_gene: TRBD1; CDR3aa: CAISLGQETSYEQYF
v_gene: TRBV7-2; abundance: NA; d_gene: TRBD2; CDR3aa: CASSLEVGLAGIKEQYF
v_gene: TRBV11-2; abundance: NA; d_gene: NA; CDR3aa: CASSLGLKETQYF
v_gene: TRBV2; abundance: medium-sized; d_gene: NA; CDR3aa: CASSIRVRQSPLHF
v_gene: TRBV6-5; abundance: NA; d_gene: NA; CDR3aa: CASRSNSPLHF
v_gene: TRBV18; abundance: NA; d_gene: NA; CDR3aa: CASSPRLDEKLFF
v_gene: TRBV24-1; abundance: once; d_gene: TRBD1; CDR3aa: CATSDPDRRLANYGYTF
v_gene: TRBV5-4; abundance: NA; d_gene: TRBD2; CDR3aa: CASSPGGNEQFF
v_gene: TRBV6-2/TRBV6-3; abundance: NA; d_gene: TRBD1; CDR3aa: CASSPDRTGSGNTIYF
v_gene: TRBV6-5; abundance: NA; d_gene: NA; CDR3aa: CASSPSDVAYEQYF
v_gene: TRBV4-1; abundance: NA; d_gene: NA; CDR3aa: CASARVDSANSNEKLFF
v_gene: TRBV28; abundance: few; d_gene: NA; CDR3aa: CASSFQGSGNTIYF
v_gene: TRBV10-3; abundance: NA; d_gene: TRBD1; CDR3aa: CAISGTGGTEAFF
v_gene: TRBV27; abundance: NA; d_gene: TRBD2; CDR3aa: CASSFWGGASGRDNEQFF
v_gene: TRBV18; abundance: NA; d_gene: NA; CDR3aa: CASSPNIQQGGEKLFF
v_gene: TRBV3-1/TRBV3-2; abundance: NA; d_gene: NA; CDR3aa: CASSQSGARQPQHF
v_gene: TRBV4-1; abundance: NA; d_gene: TRBD1; CDR3aa: CATYGQGNTEAFF
v_gene: TRBV9; abundance: NA; d_gene: TRBD2; CDR3aa: CASSVDWRGAGDTQYF
v_gene: TRBV19; abundance: NA; d_gene: TRBD1; CDR3aa: CASRPDRGGLYGYTF
v_gene: TRBV28; abundance: once; d_gene: NA; CDR3aa: CASSLLFGPGVRNTIYF
v_gene: TRBV6-1; abundance: NA; d_gene: NA; CDR3aa: CASSEGQVYTEAFF
v_gene: TRBV21-1; abundance: NA; d_gene: NA; CDR3aa: CASSPGWAFF
v_gene: TRBV4-1; abundance: NA; d_gene: TRBD2; CDR3aa: CASSLGTSDVNEQFF
v_gene: TRBV7-9; abundance: NA; d_gene: TRBD2; CDR3aa: CASSYPLAGGYNEQFF
v_gene: TRBV3-1/TRBV3-2; abundance: NA; d_gene: TRBD2; CDR3aa: CASSQDGGGLGRLFF